The T cell receptor beta chain described here comes from a study of blood T cell repertoires in COVID-19. This clone has only a few counts. With V trimmed by 5 bases and J by 6 bases, 4 bases remained unmatched. The CDR3 runs 14 residues. The V gene's germline CDR1 is SGHTA and CDR2 FQGTGA. Libraries were prepared by immunoSEQ multiplex PCR; TCRdb keeps only in-frame clonotypes and omits some of them. The repertoire holds 15,000 or so clones, with just over 85% as singletons. The sample comprised peripheral blood. The origin of this receptor is a human donor in a cohort sampled during active COVID-19. This chain joins TRBV7-3 and TRBJ2-7, with TRBD2 matching over 13 bases. For the CDR3, the DNA is TGTGCCAGCAGCCGGACTAGCGGGAGCTCCGAGCAGTACTTC. Protein: CASSRTSGSSEQYF.